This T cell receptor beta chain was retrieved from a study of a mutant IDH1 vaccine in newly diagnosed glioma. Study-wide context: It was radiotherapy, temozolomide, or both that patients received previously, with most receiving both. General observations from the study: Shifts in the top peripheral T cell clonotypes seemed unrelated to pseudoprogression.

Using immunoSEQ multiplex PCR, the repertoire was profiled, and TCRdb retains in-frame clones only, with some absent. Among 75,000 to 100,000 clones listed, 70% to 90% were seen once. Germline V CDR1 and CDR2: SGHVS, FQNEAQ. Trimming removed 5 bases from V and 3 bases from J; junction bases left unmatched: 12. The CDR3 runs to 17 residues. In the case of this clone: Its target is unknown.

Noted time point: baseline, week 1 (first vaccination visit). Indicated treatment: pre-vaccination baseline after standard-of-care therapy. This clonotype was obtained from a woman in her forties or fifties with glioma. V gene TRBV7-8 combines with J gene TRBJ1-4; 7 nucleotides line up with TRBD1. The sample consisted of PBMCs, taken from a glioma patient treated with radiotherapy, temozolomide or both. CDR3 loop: CASSLLGFQGANEKLFF. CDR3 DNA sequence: TGTGCCAGCAGCCTCCTCGGTTTCCAGGGGGCTAATGAAAAACTGTTTTTT.